The T cell receptor (beta chain) described here comes from a study of OX40 agonist ivuxolimab in advanced cancers. Points from the study as a whole: Nonresponders included some who also had low normalized T-cell clonal expansion. Individuals who were partial responders at 0.1-3.0 mg/kg had clonal expansion that ranked among the lowest.

Samples were taken at baseline and on day 1 of cycles 4 and 7. As for this clone: The antigen is not known.

Trimming shortened V by 6 bases and J by 3 bases, and 12 bases separated the two germline ends. The CDR3 is 13 residues long. Germline V gene lookup returns CDR1 MNHEY and CDR2 SVGAGI. Using immunoSEQ multiplex PCR, the repertoire was profiled, and TCRdb retains in-frame clones only, with some absent. The sample lists tens of thousands of clones, about nine tenths occurring once. The chain is built from TRBV6-5 and TRBJ2-7; TRBD2 might be the D (6 bases). The material sequenced was CD4+ or CD8+ T cells sorted from blood, taken in a trial of the OX40 agonist ivuxolimab. The source of this sequence is an adult with an advanced solid tumor such as melanoma, head and neck, liver or kidney cancer. CDR3: CASRLAVGYEQYF. The CDR3 nucleotides are TGTGCCAGCAGATTAGCGGTAGGCTACGAGCAGTACTTC.